This TCR beta chain was identified in a study of OX40 agonist ivuxolimab in advanced cancers. Across the study: People who had prior anti-PD-1, anti-PD-L1 or anti-CTLA-4 therapy could take part, and roughly 44% had some.

The assay was immunoSEQ multiplex PCR, and TCRdb's table has in-frame clones only and misses some. The profile shows about 73,000 clones, around 86% of them singletons. Points on this clone: The antigen remains unidentified.

Germline V gives CDR1 MNHNY, CDR2 SVGAGI (reference sequence). V lost 7 bases, J lost 5 bases, and 11 bases lay in between. The CDR3 loop spans 12 amino acids. Whole-study results and caveats: Among the lowest levels of clonal expansion were found in partial responders at 0.1-3.0 mg/kg.

The TCR sequence derives from an adult with an advanced solid tumor such as melanoma, head and neck, liver or kidney cancer. The chain carries TRBV6-6 and TRBJ2-5; D might be TRBD2 (5 bases). The sample in question was CD4+ or CD8+ T cells sorted from blood, obtained in a trial of the OX40 agonist ivuxolimab. The CDR3 sequence: CASTGVEETQYF. In DNA form, the CDR3 reads TGTGCCAGCACCGGGGTGGAGGAGACCCAGTACTTC.